The T cell receptor (beta chain) under discussion was sequenced for a study of spatial heterogeneity in lung cancer. Sample time point: sample taken at primary tumor resection. Unsorted tumor, nontumor lung tissue or cryopreserved PBMC supplied the whole RNA. This clonotype was recorded many times. V was cut by 4 bases and J by 0 bases, with 16 bases left in between. From germline, CDR1 is ENHRY and CDR2 SYGVKD. This CDR3 comprises 16 residues. TCRdb re-called the 5' RACE reads with MiXCR, one entry per CDR3 protein. The table has approximately 22,000 distinct CDR3 sequences, 5.8% seen once. This rearrangement joins TRBV10-3 to TRBJ2-7; no clear D. This TCR derives from a male donor with early-stage non-small cell lung cancer. The sample was PBMCs, taken at surgery. For the CDR3, the DNA is TGTGCCATCAGTGGAAGCCCGGCAGCCCTCTCCTACGAGCAGTACTTC. It codes for CAISGSPAALSYEQYF.